The 30 T cell receptor beta chains below were found in one sample sequenced in a study of blood T cell repertoires in COVID-19. This table comes from immunoSEQ multiplex PCR, and its TCRdb copy is limited to in-frame clones, with some not included. The sample yields hundreds of thousands of clones, approximately 90% seen once. Source material: PBMCs or T cells enriched from blood (not recorded which). The source is a woman aged 55-70 years in a cohort exposed to, infected with or recovered from COVID-19 (not recorded which).

V and J are TRBV7-2 and TRBJ2-5; the D is unclear. CDR1 and CDR2 (germline): SGHTA, FQGNSA. The CDR3 has 14 amino acids. Trimming pared 5 bases from V and 2 bases from J, leaving 12 bases between. Written as DNA, the CDR3 is TGTGCCAGCAGCCTTGTCCCCCGGCAAGAGACCCAGTACTTC. Protein product: CASSLVPRQETQYF. Drawing the rest from reference TRBV7-2 and TRBJ2-5, the complete variable domain is GAGVSQSPSNKVTEKGKDVELRCDPISGHTALYWYRQSLGQGLEFLIYFQGNSAPDKSGLPSDRFSAERTGGSVSTLTIQRTQQEDSAVYLCASSLVPRQETQYFGPGTRLLVL.

With regard to this clone: Compared with germline, one end of the junction differs, possibly owing to a read error. J is TRBJ2-5 and V is TRBV7-7; TRBD1 matches 11 bases. Per germline, CDR1 SSHAT and CDR2 FNYEAQ (reference sequence). The CDR3 consists of 16 residues. The CDR3 DNA reads TGTGCTAGCAGCTTAGTTCCCGGGACAGGGGGAGAGACCCAGTACTTC. Residues: CASSLVPGTGGETQYF.

The chain employs TRBV11-2 and TRBJ2-1; 11 positions match TRBD1. Looked up from germline, CDR1 is SGHAT and CDR2 is FQNNGV. The CDR3 extends over 15 amino acids. Trimming cost V 3 bases and J 7 bases; bases outside gene matches: 5. CDR3 residues: CASSFTGTGGNEQFF. CDR3 nucleotides: TGTGCCAGCAGCTTCACCGGGACAGGGGGGAATGAGCAGTTCTTC.

This clone was counted a few times. The CDR3 region is CASSPAGQANQPQHF. In DNA form, the CDR3 reads TGCGCCAGCAGCCCAGCCGGACAGGCAAATCAGCCCCAGCATTTT. The chain links TRBV5-1 to TRBJ1-5; 7 nucleotides align to TRBD1. This CDR3 region has 15 residues. CDR1 SGHRS and CDR2 YFSETQ come from the germline V gene. With V trimmed by 4 bases and J by 4 bases, 8 bases remained unmatched.

The chain couples TRBV18 to TRBJ1-6; 8 positions agree with TRBD1. Trimming cost V 5 bases and J 7 bases; bases outside gene matches: 4. Germline assignment: CDR1 KGHSH and CDR2 LQKENI. The CDR3 has 14 amino acids. The CDR3 sequence: CASSDRGRNSPLHF. CDR3 sequence (DNA): TGTGCCAGCTCAGACAGGGGAAGGAATTCACCCCTCCACTTT.

The chain carries TRBV24-1 and TRBJ2-5; a weak D match, TRBD1 (5 bases). V dropped 4 bases and J dropped 5 bases, with 19 bases sitting between them. Germline values: CDR1 KGHDR, CDR2 SFDVKD. The CDR3 consists of 16 residues. CDR3 coding DNA: TGTGCCACCAGTGACCCCCGACAGTCCCGGGCGGAGACCCAGTACTTC. Translating it yields CATSDPRQSRAETQYF.

The chain combines TRBV18 with TRBJ1-4; D might be TRBD1 (6 bases). Germline V CDR1 and CDR2: KGHSH, LQKENI. The CDR3 extends over 15 amino acids. The V end was cut by 6 bases, the J end by 1 base, with 12 bases between. This chain's CDR3 is CASSPGQLTNEKLFF. CDR3 in DNA: TGTGCCAGCTCCCCTGGACAGCTAACTAATGAAAAACTGTTTTTT.

The V call is TRBV5-1, the J call TRBJ2-5; no clear D gene. The CDR3 has 11 residues. Trimming took 4 bases from V and 5 from J, leaving 6 bases between them. Germline V CDR1 and CDR2: SGHRS, YFSETQ. The CDR3 loop reads CASSESETQYF. The DNA of the CDR3 is TGCGCCAGCAGCGAGAGTGAGACCCAGTACTTC.

The rearrangement links TRBV28 to TRBJ1-5, with D hard to call. Germline assignment: CDR1 MDHEN and CDR2 SYDVKM. The V gene lost 6 bases and the J gene lost 7 bases, with 10 bases spanning the gap. This CDR3 is built from 12 residues. CDR3 in DNA: TGTGCCAGCAGGATAGCGACCCAGCCCCAGCATTTT. As protein: CASRIATQPQHF.

V gene TRBV27 combines with J gene TRBJ1-5, with 7 bases identical to TRBD1. Looked up from germline, CDR1 is MNHEY and CDR2 is SMNVEV (reference sequence). The CDR3 covers 14 residues. The junction had 6 bases not matched to a gene; V was cut back by 3 bases and J by 7 bases. The CDR3 loop reads CASSFRQGGQPQHF. CDR3 nucleotides: TGTGCCAGCAGTTTCCGACAGGGCGGCCAGCCCCAGCATTTT.

The sample holds one count of this clone. The rearrangement uses TRBV24-1 and TRBJ2-3; no firm D call. There are 15 residues in the CDR3. Trimming left V 0 bases short and J 5 bases short, with 11 bases between. The germline V gene has CDR1 KGHDR and CDR2 SFDVKD. CDR3 DNA sequence: TGTGCCACCAGTGATTTGCTCGGCGGTGAAGATACGCAGTATTTT. The encoded protein is CATSDLLGGEDTQYF.

V gene TRBV9 combines with J gene TRBJ2-7; 9 bases map to TRBD1. This CDR3 spans 14 amino acids. Germline-derived CDR1 and CDR2 are SGDLS and YYNGEE. V was pared by 0 bases and J by 6 bases, with 4 bases of the junction left unmatched. CDR3 region: CASSVGQGVGEQYF. The CDR3 coding sequence is TGTGCCAGCAGCGTAGGACAGGGGGTGGGCGAGCAGTACTTC. The full variable domain, with the rest looked up from reference TRBV9 and TRBJ2-7, is DSGVTQTPKHLITATGQRVTLRCSPRSGDLSVYWYQQSLDQGLQFLIQYYNGEERAKGNILERFSAQQFPDLHSELNLSSLELGDSALYFCASSVGQGVGEQYFGPGTRLTVT.

As regards this clone: The DNA is left out, because the CDR3 cannot be placed on it with certainty; the CDR3 is given as TCRdb lists it. The chain's CDR3 is CASILGAPYNEQFF. This sequence joins TRBV27 and TRBJ2-1; TRBD1 reflects the table's D call only, with no check against the DNA. Termini included, the CDR3 measures 14 amino acids. Germline CDR1 MNHEY, CDR2 SMNVEV (reference sequence).

V is TRBV6-5 and J is TRBJ1-2, with unresolved D. The V end lost 0 bases, the J end lost 1 base, and 9 bases lay between the germline ends. Germline CDR1 is MNHEY and CDR2 is SVGAGI. The CDR3 consists of 15 residues. CDR3 sequence reads: CASSYSSRVNYGYTF. CDR3 coding DNA: TGTGCCAGCAGTTACTCGAGTAGAGTTAACTATGGCTACACCTTC.

V usage is TRBV28 and J usage is TRBJ1-2; TRBD1 matches at 11 bases. Germline values: CDR1 MDHEN, CDR2 SYDVKM. Trimming removed 6 bases from V and 11 bases from J; junction bases left unmatched: 11. The CDR3 runs 14 residues. CDR3 sequence (DNA): TGTGCCAGCAGGGGACAGGGGGATCGTATGGGGTACACCTTC. Its translation is CASRGQGDRMGYTF.

This clone showed up just once. J is TRBJ2-1 and V is TRBV19, with 14 positions matching TRBD2. This CDR3 has 17 residues. Losses at the gene ends were 6 bases for V and 7 bases for J; bases not matched to a gene: 11. Germline V CDR1 and CDR2: LNHDA, SQIVND (reference sequence). The CDR3: CASRFRGTSGSGNEQFF. CDR3 nucleotide sequence: TGTGCCAGTAGATTTCGGGGGACTAGCGGGAGTGGTAATGAGCAGTTCTTC.

The chain carries TRBV11-2 and TRBJ1-4, with unresolved D. CDR3 size: 12 residues. Germline V lookup: CDR1 SGHAT, CDR2 FQNNGV. V was shortened by 7 bases and J by 7 bases, with 10 bases between the two germline ends. CDR3 bases: TGTGCCAGCAACGATAGCGGTGAAAAACTGTTTTTT. This gives the protein CASNDSGEKLFF.

The chain joins TRBV5-1 to TRBJ2-2; 10 bases match TRBD1. Trimming removed 5 bases from V and 0 bases from J; junction bases left unmatched: 13. Germline V CDR1 and CDR2: SGHRS, YFSETQ. The CDR3 is made up of 19 amino acids. The CDR3 loop reads CASRRTGGVTGTNTGELFF. Here the CDR3 DNA reads TGCGCCAGCAGGCGGACAGGGGGTGTTACGGGAACGAACACCGGGGAGCTGTTTTTT.

V gene TRBV4-1 combines with J gene TRBJ1-2; 11 nucleotides agree with TRBD1. Germline V CDR1 and CDR2: MGHRA, YSYEKL. This CDR3 is built from 17 residues. The trim removed 3 bases at V and 1 base at J, leaving 7 bases unmatched. Written as DNA, the CDR3 is TGCGCCAGCAGCCAGCCTGGGGGGACAGGGGGTAACTATGGCTACACCTTC. Encoded protein: CASSQPGGTGGNYGYTF.

The chain recombines TRBV9 with TRBJ2-2; 8 bases map to TRBD2. CDR3 length: 15 amino acids. V was pared by 4 bases and J by 0 bases, with 2 bases of the junction left unmatched. Germline V gene data show CDR1 as SGDLS and CDR2 as YYNGEE. In nucleotides, the CDR3 is TGTGCCAGCAGCTTTAGCGGGGCGAACACCGGGGAGCTGTTTTTT. Protein product: CASSFSGANTGELFF.

V and J are TRBV3-1 (or the pseudogene TRBV3-2) and TRBJ1-4; D ambiguous. Trimming pared 0 bases from V and 8 bases from J, leaving 13 bases between. Germline V gives CDR1 LGHDT, CDR2 YNNKEL (reference sequence). The CDR3 consists of 15 residues. The chain's CDR3 is CASSQDRGSSEKLFF. DNA for the CDR3: TGTGCCAGCAGCCAAGATCGGGGTAGTTCGGAAAAACTGTTTTTT.

The chain uses TRBV2 and TRBJ2-1; D may be TRBD2 (6 bases). The germline V and J ends were trimmed by 8 bases and 9 bases, with 17 bases remaining between them. The CDR3 sequence is 13 residues long. The V gene's germline CDR1 is SNHLY and CDR2 FYNNEI. DNA of the CDR3: TGTGCCAGCTCATCGACTAGTTTCTCTGAGCAGTTCTTC. Its translation is CASSSTSFSEQFF.

The rearrangement uses TRBV24-1 and TRBJ2-7, with 7 bases identical to TRBD1. Germline lookup yields CDR1 KGHDR and CDR2 SFDVKD. This CDR3 region has 15 residues. Trimming at V came to 3 bases and at J to 2 bases, leaving 6 bases not matched to a gene. CDR3: CATSDPGQAPYEQYF. The CDR3 nucleotides read TGTGCCACCAGTGATCCTGGACAGGCCCCCTACGAGCAGTACTTC.

The chain carries TRBV7-2 and TRBJ1-2; unclear D gene. The germline V gene encodes CDR1 SGHTA and CDR2 FQGNSA. V gave up 3 bases and J gave up 7 bases, with 18 bases separating them. This CDR3 is 15 amino acids long. The CDR3 sequence is CASSLITAGGSGYTF. The CDR3 coding sequence is TGTGCCAGCAGCTTGATAACTGCGGGAGGTAGTGGCTACACCTTC.

The chain carries TRBV19 and TRBJ1-3, with D perhaps matching TRBD1 (6 bases). Germline V gene sequence: CDR1 LNHDA, CDR2 SQIVND (reference sequence). CDR3 length: 15 amino acids. The V and J ends lost 3 bases and 0 bases respectively, with 9 bases between them. The CDR3 protein is CASSITGSSGNTIYF. In DNA form, the CDR3 reads TGTGCCAGTAGTATCACAGGGAGCTCTGGAAACACCATATATTTT.

The rearrangement links TRBV5-8 to TRBJ2-1; 11 bases line up with TRBD1. Looked up from germline, CDR1 is SGHTS and CDR2 is YDEGEE. The J segment lost 8 bases and the V segment lost 3 bases, leaving 7 bases of the junction unmatched. The length of the CDR3 is 15 residues. CDR3 amino acids: CASSWGTGGGDEQFF. CDR3 DNA: TGTGCCAGCAGCTGGGGGACAGGGGGTGGGGATGAGCAGTTCTTC.

The chain combines TRBV7-9 with TRBJ1-3, with TRBD1 matching 7 bases. CDR1 and CDR2 from the germline V gene are SEHNR and FQNEAQ (reference sequence). V lost 11 bases to trimming and J lost 2 bases; unmatched junction nucleotides: 12. The CDR3 loop spans 15 amino acids. The CDR3 region is CAGDRAGLAGNTIYF. The CDR3 DNA reads TGTGCCGGTGACAGGGCCGGGTTGGCTGGAAACACCATATATTTT.

The V and J genes are TRBV2 and TRBJ2-4; D may be TRBD2 (5 bases). The CDR3 totals 15 residues. Trimming removed 1 base at V and 0 bases at J, with 7 bases between. Germline V gene lookup returns CDR1 SNHLY and CDR2 FYNNEI. The CDR3 region is CASSEGGLAKNIQYF. The DNA of the CDR3 is TGTGCCAGCAGTGAAGGAGGGCTAGCCAAAAACATTCAGTACTTC.

The chain is built from TRBV29-1 and TRBJ2-7; TRBD1 agrees at 7 bases. CDR3 length equals 12 residues. In germline, CDR1 is SQVTM, CDR2 ANQGSEA. The trim removed 0 bases at V and 5 bases at J, leaving 1 base unmatched. The DNA for the CDR3 is TGCAGCGTTGAAGACACAGGGGACGAGCAGTACTTC. As protein: CSVEDTGDEQYF.

The CDR3 nucleotides read TGCAGCGTTGAAGTACCGACAGGGATAAACTACGAGCAGTACTTC. It codes for CSVEVPTGINYEQYF. The chain has TRBV29-1 and TRBJ2-7; 7 nucleotides match TRBD1. This CDR3 region has 15 residues. J was trimmed by 3 bases and V by 1 base; bases with no gene match: 9. The germline gives CDR1 SQVTM, CDR2 ANQGSEA.